This T cell receptor (beta chain) was sequenced in a study of shared clonotypes between healthy human individuals. Study results and limitations: Compared with clonotypes that all four donors shared, non-shared clonotypes had lower generation probabilities.

CD45RO-negative, CCR7-positively selected cells formed the naive CD8 fraction, excluding terminally differentiated effector memory CD45RA+ cells. Produced via immunoSEQ multiplex PCR; TCRdb's table is partial and in-frame only. This sample carries 2 million or so clones, about 95% of them seen once, and the ten largest clones take around 1.1%. CDR1 and CDR2 from the germline V gene are LNHDA and SQIVND (reference sequence). V lost 5 bases and J lost 3; bases outside the gene matches: 5. The CDR3 consists of 15 residues. With respect to this clone: The antigen remains unidentified.

The chain links TRBV19 to TRBJ2-2; 8 bases align to TRBD1. The receptor comes from a man between 18 and 35 years old in good health. The sequencing sample was made of naive CD8+ T cells sorted from blood. CDR3 region: CASSPTGGHTGELFF. For the CDR3, the DNA is TGTGCCAGTAGTCCAACAGGGGGGCACACCGGGGAGCTGTTTTTT.